The 22 T cell receptor beta chains below were found in one sample sequenced in a study of beta chain features in type 1 diabetes. The study, taken as a whole, reports: In every one of the four CD4+ subsets, TCRB CDR3s were moderately but significantly shorter in Type 1 diabetes patients.

Their antigens remain unidentified. The sequenced template was cDNA made from the entire isolated RNA. Produced via immunoSEQ multiplex PCR; TCRdb's table is partial and in-frame only. Counted here are about 650,000 clones, roughly an eighth occurring once; the ten biggest clones make up around 0.12%. Sequencing input: naive CD4+ T cells from blood. The receptors were gathered from a young man with type 1 diabetes.

V and J are TRBV19 and TRBJ1-5; possible D gene TRBD1, 5 bases. Trimming took 7 bases from V and 1 from J, leaving 17 bases between them. The germline CDR1 and CDR2 sequences are LNHDA and SQIVND (reference sequence). The CDR3 spans 16 residues. The DNA for the CDR3 is TGTGCCAGTACCCCCGGGACCGCGAAGAGCAATCAGCCCCAGCATTTT. Translation gives CASTPGTAKSNQPQHF.

This clone has only a few counts. This chain connects TRBV25-1 to TRBJ1-4; no clear D gene. This CDR3 spans 12 amino acids. Germline CDR1 and CDR2: MGHDK and SYGVNS. The germline V and J ends were trimmed by 6 bases and 15 bases, with 17 bases remaining between them. CDR3 DNA sequence: TGTGCCAGCAGAGATTACGCGTCCCTGGTGTTTTTT. It yields the protein CASRDYASLVFF.

This clone was seen more than once but under ten times. The chain employs TRBV5-1 and TRBJ1-1; D is ambiguous. Germline V gene lookup returns CDR1 SGHRS and CDR2 YFSETQ. Deletions cut 4 bases from V and 0 bases from J, with 13 bases between. This CDR3 region has 15 residues. The DNA for the CDR3 is TGCGCCAGCAGCCGTGGGTCCCTCATGAACACTGAAGCTTTCTTT. It is translated as CASSRGSLMNTEAFF.

This clone was found a few times. The V and J genes are TRBV30 and TRBJ2-6; 8 nucleotides match TRBD1. The CDR3 is 17 amino acids. The germline V gene encodes CDR1 GTSNPN and CDR2 SVGIG (reference sequence). V dropped 4 bases and J dropped 2; count of bases not matched to a gene: 10. In DNA form, the CDR3 reads TGTGCCTGGACCGGAGGACAGGGCGCGCCTGGGGCCAACGTCCTGACTTTC. Translating gives CAWTGGQGAPGANVLTF.

V gene TRBV7-6 combines with J gene TRBJ2-5; TRBD2 agrees at 7 bases. The V and J ends lost 5 bases and 4 bases, in that order; junction bases with no gene match: 4. CDR1 is SGHVS and CDR2 is FNYEAQ in the germline V gene. The CDR3 has 13 amino acids. The CDR3 sequence is CASSLGEGETQYF. In DNA form, the CDR3 reads TGTGCCAGCAGCCTAGGGGAGGGAGAGACCCAGTACTTC.

This chain uses TRBV4-2 with TRBJ1-4; tentative D call: TRBD1 (5 bases). The CDR3 has 14 amino acids. The V end was cut by 1 base, the J end by 5 bases, with 8 bases between. The germline V gene encodes CDR1 LGHNA and CDR2 YNFKEQ. Here the CDR3 DNA reads TGTGCCAGCAGCCAAGTTGCAGGGAATGAAAAACTGTTTTTT. Translation: CASSQVAGNEKLFF.

This clone occurred a few times. The rearrangement uses TRBV5-4 and TRBJ1-1, with D unclear. CDR3 length: 14 residues. Germline V gene sequence: CDR1 SGHNT, CDR2 YYREEE (reference sequence). V dropped 4 bases and J dropped 4 bases, with 14 bases sitting between them. In DNA form, the CDR3 reads TGTGCCAGCAGCGTCAGACCTCCGGCCACTGAAGCTTTCTTT. Amino acids: CASSVRPPATEAFF.

This clone has just a few counts. V gene TRBV18 combines with J gene TRBJ2-1, with 8 bases identical to TRBD2. The trim removed 0 bases at V and 6 bases at J, leaving 4 bases unmatched. Germline V CDR1 and CDR2: KGHSH, LQKENI. CDR3 length: 15 residues. The CDR3 coding sequence is TGTGCCAGCTCACCACCCGGGACTAGTCCCAATGAGCAGTTCTTC. Translated: CASSPPGTSPNEQFF.

This chain links TRBV25-1 with TRBJ2-1, with D tentatively TRBD1 (6 bases). Germline V gene sequence: CDR1 MGHDK, CDR2 SYGVNS. The V and J ends lost 6 bases and 1 base respectively, with 10 bases between them. The CDR3 is made up of 14 amino acids. CDR3 coding DNA: TGTGCCAGCAGAGGGGGAGTATCCTACAATGAGCAGTTCTTC. Its translation: CASRGGVSYNEQFF.

The genes are TRBV25-1 and TRBJ1-3, with a tentative D call TRBD1 (6 bases). The CDR3 is made up of 15 amino acids. Looked up from germline, CDR1 is MGHDK and CDR2 is SYGVNS. V lost 6 bases to trimming and J lost 8 bases, with 20 bases between them. Here the CDR3 reads CASRAAGGAEYTIYF. DNA of the CDR3: TGTGCCAGCAGGGCGGCGGGGGGGGCCGAATACACCATATATTTT.

The gene calls are TRBV5-5 and TRBJ2-4, with 7 positions matching TRBD1. Germline CDR1 and CDR2: SGHKS and YYEKEE (reference sequence). The CDR3 is 14 residues long. The J segment lost 8 bases and the V segment lost 4 bases, leaving 9 bases of the junction unmatched. CDR3 protein: CASSADREGDIQYF. The CDR3 nucleotides read TGTGCCAGCAGCGCCGACAGGGAAGGAGACATTCAGTACTTC.

This clone turned up a few times. The rearrangement uses TRBV21-1 and TRBJ2-1. TRBV21-1 is annotated as a pseudogene. This CDR3 is built from 11 residues. CDR3 protein: CASSNYNEQFF. In DNA form, the CDR3 reads TGTGCCAGCAGCAACTACAATGAGCAGTTCTTC.

The chain employs TRBV28 and TRBJ2-7; 11 bases are a match to TRBD1. The CDR3 has 15 amino acids. Germline assignment: CDR1 MDHEN and CDR2 SYDVKM. The ends lost 4 bases at V and 7 bases at J; junction bases unmatched: 9. CDR3 in DNA: TGTGCCAGCAGTTCTCGGACAGGGGGCTTGGGTGAGCAGTACTTC. Amino acid sequence: CASSSRTGGLGEQYF.

This rearrangement joins TRBV7-9 to TRBJ1-1; no definite D call. The CDR3 covers 12 residues. Trimming left V 2 bases short and J 8 bases short, with 9 bases between. Germline CDR1 and CDR2: SEHNR and FQNEAQ (reference sequence). CDR3 region: CASSLNGAEAFF. The CDR3 nucleotides read TGTGCCAGCAGCTTAAACGGCGCCGAAGCTTTCTTT.

In this sample, this clone turned up a few times. This sample also contains other DNA sequences that code for the same CDR3. This chain links TRBV30 with TRBJ2-1, with 7 bases identical to TRBD1. The CDR3 consists of 15 residues. The germline CDR1 and CDR2 sequences are GTSNPN and SVGIG (reference sequence). J was trimmed by 0 bases and V by 0 bases; bases with no gene match: 2. In DNA form, the CDR3 reads TGTGCCTGGAGTGTACAGGGGAGCTCCTACAATGAGCAGTTCTTC. It is translated as CAWSVQGSSYNEQFF.

This clone was counted only a few times. Within the sample, other DNA sequences also encode this same CDR3. V usage is TRBV5-4 and J usage is TRBJ2-5; no firm D call. Trimming removed 0 bases at V and 4 bases at J, with 7 bases between. Germline loops: CDR1 SGHNT, CDR2 YYREEE (reference sequence). The CDR3 length is 13 residues. CDR3 nucleotides: TGTGCCAGCAGCTTGGAGGGTACAGAGACCCAGTACTTC. Protein product: CASSLEGTETQYF.

This sequence joins TRBV11-3 and TRBJ2-3; 9 positions match TRBD1. Germline lookup yields CDR1 SGHNT and CDR2 YENEEA. Trimming cost V 5 bases and J 6 bases; bases outside gene matches: 9. CDR3 length equals 15 residues. The CDR3 reads CASSPGQGNGDTQYF. CDR3 nucleotides: TGTGCCAGCAGCCCGGGACAGGGAAACGGGGATACGCAGTATTTT.

This clone was seen a few times. Within the sample, other DNA sequences also encode this same CDR3. The chain recombines TRBV11-1 with TRBJ1-1; the D is unclear. Germline assignment: CDR1 SGHAT and CDR2 FQDESV (reference sequence). The CDR3 extends over 14 amino acids. Between the trimmed V and J ends, which lost 1 base and 0 bases, there was a span of 6 bases. CDR3 sequence: CASSLVAVNTEAFF. For the CDR3, the DNA is TGTGCCAGCAGCTTAGTTGCCGTGAACACTGAAGCTTTCTTT.

V gene TRBV10-3 combines with J gene TRBJ2-7; 9 nucleotides line up with TRBD2. J was trimmed by 2 bases and V by 10 bases; bases with no gene match: 9. Germline CDR1 reads ENHRY; CDR2 reads SYGVKD. The CDR3 is 14 residues long. The CDR3 DNA follows: TGTGCCACTTCGGGTAGCGGGGGCACCTACGAGCAGTACTTC. Encoded protein: CATSGSGGTYEQYF.

The chain has TRBV2 and TRBJ1-6; no clear D. V was trimmed by 1 base and J by 7 bases, leaving 8 bases between them. Per germline, CDR1 SNHLY and CDR2 FYNNEI. The CDR3 contains 14 residues. The CDR3 DNA reads as TGTGCCAGCAGTGAAGGGCGGGAAAATTCACCCCTCCACTTT. Its translation is CASSEGRENSPLHF.

This clone was detected a few times. V usage is TRBV7-3 and J usage is TRBJ1-2, with D possibly being TRBD1 (5 bases). V was trimmed by 3 bases and J by 8 bases, leaving 19 bases between them. The CDR3 runs to 15 residues. CDR1 is SGHTA and CDR2 is FQGTGA in the germline V gene. CDR3 nucleotides: TGTGCCAGCAGCTTTACACAAACAGGACCCCAGGGCTACACCTTC. Translated: CASSFTQTGPQGYTF.

The CDR3 DNA sequence: TGTGCCAGCAGCTTTGCAGGGGCCACAGATGCGGAAAAACTGTTTTTT. Residues: CASSFAGATDAEKLFF. The chain uses TRBV11-2 and TRBJ1-4, with a tentative D call TRBD1 (6 bases). The CDR3 is 16 residues long. CDR1 is SGHAT, CDR2 FQNNGV, per germline. V shed 3 bases and J shed 8 bases, with 19 bases lying between them.